These T cell receptor beta chains were read from a single sample in a study of blood T cell repertoires in COVID-19. Repertoires were generated with immunoSEQ multiplex PCR, while TCRdb's copy carries only in-frame clones and drops some. The sample lists about 130,000 clones, roughly 80% occurring once. The specimen was peripheral blood. The receptors come from a woman older than 75 with acute or convalescent COVID-19. Both conserved end residues are part of each CDR3. D genes are given only for firm matches. Clone size appears in some rows only: once, few, many, or a class for an expanded clone.

CDR3 DNA: TGTGCCAGCAGGCCGACAGACAATCAGCCCCAGCATTTT
CDR3 protein: CASRPTDNQPQHF
J gene: TRBJ1-5
clone size: once
V gene: TRBV6-5
D gene: -

CDR3 DNA: TGCGCCAGCCAATCTCCAGGGACAGGCTACACCGGGGAGCTGTTTTTT
CDR3 protein: CASQSPGTGYTGELFF
J gene: TRBJ2-2
clone size: -
V gene: TRBV5-1
D gene: TRBD1

CDR3 DNA: TGTGCCAGCAGCCAGAGTAGGGGGCGTACCGGGGAGCTGTTTTTT
CDR3 protein: CASSQSRGRTGELFF
J gene: TRBJ2-2
clone size: -
V gene: TRBV3-1/TRBV3-2
D gene: TRBD1

CDR3 DNA: TGTGCCAGCAGCTTAGAGGGACTGTTGTATGAAAAACTGTTTTTT
CDR3 protein: CASSLEGLLYEKLFF
J gene: TRBJ1-4
clone size: -
V gene: TRBV7-9
D gene: -

CDR3 DNA: TGTGCCAGCGCAGAGGAACCGTTTTCCCGTGGGCCCCAGCATTTT
CDR3 protein: CASAEEPFSRGPQHF
J gene: TRBJ1-5
clone size: -
V gene: TRBV2
D gene: -

CDR3 DNA: TGTGCCAGCAGCTCCTCGGTGGGGGGGCTCGGAAACACCATATATTTT
CDR3 protein: CASSSSVGGLGNTIYF
J gene: TRBJ1-3
clone size: -
V gene: TRBV5-4
D gene: -

CDR3 DNA: TGTGCCAGCAGCTTAGACAGGGCTAATGAGCAGTTCTTC
CDR3 protein: CASSLDRANEQFF
J gene: TRBJ2-1
clone size: -
V gene: TRBV7-8
D gene: -

CDR3 DNA: TGTGCCAGCAGTGAACCAGGGATGAACACTGAAGCTTTCTTT
CDR3 protein: CASSEPGMNTEAFF
J gene: TRBJ1-1
clone size: -
V gene: TRBV6-1
D gene: -

CDR3 DNA: TGTGCCAGTAGTATATATTGGACTAGCACAGATACGCAGTATTTT
CDR3 protein: CASSIYWTSTDTQYF
J gene: TRBJ2-3
clone size: -
V gene: TRBV19
D gene: -

CDR3 DNA: TGTGCCAGCAACCCGACAGGGCCCCACGAGCAGTACTTC
CDR3 protein: CASNPTGPHEQYF
J gene: TRBJ2-7
clone size: -
V gene: TRBV16
D gene: TRBD1

CDR3 DNA: TGTGCCAGCAGTTCCTACCGGGACAGGGGTTCCGGCGAGCAGTACTTC
CDR3 protein: CASSSYRDRGSGEQYF
J gene: TRBJ2-7
clone size: -
V gene: TRBV6-5
D gene: TRBD1

CDR3 DNA: TGTGCCACCAGCAGACATGCGTTAGCGGGGGGCCAGCATGAGCAGTTCTTC
CDR3 protein: CATSRHALAGGQHEQFF
J gene: TRBJ2-1
clone size: -
V gene: TRBV15
D gene: TRBD2

CDR3 DNA: TGTGCCATCGGGACAGGGGAATTGGAGACCCAGTACTTC
CDR3 protein: CAIGTGELETQYF
J gene: TRBJ2-5
clone size: -
V gene: TRBV10-3
D gene: TRBD1

CDR3 DNA: TGTGCCAGCAGCTTAGGGCAGCGGGAAAAACTGTTTTTT
CDR3 protein: CASSLGQREKLFF
J gene: TRBJ1-4
clone size: -
V gene: TRBV7-2
D gene: -

CDR3 DNA: TGCGCCAGCAGCTCCCCCAGAGATACGCAGTATTTT
CDR3 protein: CASSSPRDTQYF
J gene: TRBJ2-3
clone size: few
V gene: TRBV4-1
D gene: -

CDR3 DNA: TGCGCCACCCCGCGGCAGGGAGGGGCCGGGGAGCTGTTTTTT
CDR3 protein: CATPRQGGAGELFF
J gene: TRBJ2-2
clone size: -
V gene: TRBV5-1
D gene: TRBD2

CDR3 DNA: TGTGCCAGCAGCCGGGACAGACGCACAGATACGCAGTATTTT
CDR3 protein: CASSRDRRTDTQYF
J gene: TRBJ2-3
clone size: -
V gene: TRBV9
D gene: TRBD1

CDR3 DNA: TGTGCCAGCAGCCTAGGGAGGGGGGGAGGCTACACCTTC
CDR3 protein: CASSLGRGGGYTF
J gene: TRBJ1-2
clone size: -
V gene: TRBV6-5
D gene: -

CDR3 DNA: TGTGCCAGCAGCCCGAGACAGGGAAGGATATCTGGCTACACCTTC
CDR3 protein: CASSPRQGRISGYTF
J gene: TRBJ1-2
clone size: -
V gene: TRBV5-6
D gene: TRBD1

CDR3 DNA: TGTGCCAGCATTTCTCCGGGACAGGAGCTCTGGGGCTATGGCTACACCTTC
CDR3 protein: CASISPGQELWGYGYTF
J gene: TRBJ1-2
clone size: -
V gene: TRBV28
D gene: TRBD1

CDR3 DNA: TGTGCCAGCAGTGCGTGGACATTGGGGGGCTACACCTTC
CDR3 protein: CASSAWTLGGYTF
J gene: TRBJ1-2
clone size: -
V gene: TRBV27
D gene: -

CDR3 DNA: TGTGCCAGCAGTTTCCGACAGACTCCAACCGATAGCAATCAGCCCCAGCATTTT
CDR3 protein: CASSFRQTPTDSNQPQHF
J gene: TRBJ1-5
clone size: few
V gene: TRBV27
D gene: -

CDR3 DNA: TGTGCCAGCAGCCCCCGGCGGGACAGTAACTATGGCTACACCTTC
CDR3 protein: CASSPRRDSNYGYTF
J gene: TRBJ1-2
clone size: -
V gene: TRBV9
D gene: TRBD1

CDR3 DNA: TGTGCCAGCACCTCCGGGACAGGGTATGCAGATACGCAGTATTTT
CDR3 protein: CASTSGTGYADTQYF
J gene: TRBJ2-3
clone size: few
V gene: TRBV27
D gene: TRBD1

CDR3 DNA: TGCAGCGTTGAAGGCTTGGGACAGATAGGGGATACGCAGTATTTT
CDR3 protein: CSVEGLGQIGDTQYF
J gene: TRBJ2-3
clone size: -
V gene: TRBV29-1
D gene: TRBD1

CDR3 DNA: TGTGCCAGCAGCTCAAACAGGGATACGCAGTATTTT
CDR3 protein: CASSSNRDTQYF
J gene: TRBJ2-3
clone size: -
V gene: TRBV7-3
D gene: -

CDR3 DNA: TGTGCTTCACGAGGTCGGGACACCATATATTTT
CDR3 protein: CASRGRDTIYF
J gene: TRBJ1-3
clone size: few
V gene: TRBV6-6
D gene: -

CDR3 DNA: TGTGCCAGCAGCTTACTAAACAGCCAGAACTATGGCTACACCTTC
CDR3 protein: CASSLLNSQNYGYTF
J gene: TRBJ1-2
clone size: -
V gene: TRBV7-9
D gene: -

CDR3 DNA: TGCGCCAGCAGCCAACTCGGGAGCACTGAAGCTTTCTTT
CDR3 protein: CASSQLGSTEAFF
J gene: TRBJ1-1
clone size: -
V gene: TRBV4-1
D gene: -

CDR3 DNA: TGTGCCAGCAGCCAAGAGCAAGGACAGGGGAGGGGCTACACCTTC
CDR3 protein: CASSQEQGQGRGYTF
J gene: TRBJ1-2
clone size: -
V gene: TRBV4-2
D gene: TRBD1

CDR3 DNA: TGTGCCATCAGTGAGTCTCGAACAGGGCTCTATGGCTACACCTTC
CDR3 protein: CAISESRTGLYGYTF
J gene: TRBJ1-2
clone size: -
V gene: TRBV10-3
D gene: -

CDR3 DNA: TGCGCCAGCAGCTGGAGGGACTCCACCGGGGAGCTGTTTTTT
CDR3 protein: CASSWRDSTGELFF
J gene: TRBJ2-2
clone size: -
V gene: TRBV5-1
D gene: -

CDR3 DNA: TGTGCCAGTAGTGCCACAGGGGAGGCAGATACGCAGTATTTT
CDR3 protein: CASSATGEADTQYF
J gene: TRBJ2-3
clone size: few
V gene: TRBV19
D gene: -